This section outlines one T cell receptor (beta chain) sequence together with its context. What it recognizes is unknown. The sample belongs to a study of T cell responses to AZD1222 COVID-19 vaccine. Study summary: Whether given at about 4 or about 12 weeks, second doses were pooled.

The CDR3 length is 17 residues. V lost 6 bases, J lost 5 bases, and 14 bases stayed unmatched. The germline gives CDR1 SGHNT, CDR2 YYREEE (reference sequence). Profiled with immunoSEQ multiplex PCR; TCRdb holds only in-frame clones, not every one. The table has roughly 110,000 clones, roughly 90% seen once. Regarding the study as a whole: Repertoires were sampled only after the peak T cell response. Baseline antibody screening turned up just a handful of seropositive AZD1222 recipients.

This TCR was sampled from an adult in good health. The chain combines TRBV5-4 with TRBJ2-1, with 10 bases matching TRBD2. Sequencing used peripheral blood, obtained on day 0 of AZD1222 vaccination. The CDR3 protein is CASTPTGGLASDNEQFF. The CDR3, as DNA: TGTGCCAGCACCCCTACGGGGGGACTAGCGTCAGACAATGAGCAGTTCTTC.